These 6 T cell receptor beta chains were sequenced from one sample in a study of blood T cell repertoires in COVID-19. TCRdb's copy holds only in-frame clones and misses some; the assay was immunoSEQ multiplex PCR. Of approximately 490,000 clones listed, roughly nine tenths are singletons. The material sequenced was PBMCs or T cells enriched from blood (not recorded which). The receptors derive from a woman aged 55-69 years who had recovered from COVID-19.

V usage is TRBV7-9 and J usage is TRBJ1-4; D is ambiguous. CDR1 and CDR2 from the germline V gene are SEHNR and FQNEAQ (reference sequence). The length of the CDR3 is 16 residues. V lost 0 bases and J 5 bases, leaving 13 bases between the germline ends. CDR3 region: CASSLALTGWNEKLFF. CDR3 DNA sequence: TGTGCCAGCAGCTTAGCGCTCACGGGGTGGAATGAAAAACTGTTTTTT.

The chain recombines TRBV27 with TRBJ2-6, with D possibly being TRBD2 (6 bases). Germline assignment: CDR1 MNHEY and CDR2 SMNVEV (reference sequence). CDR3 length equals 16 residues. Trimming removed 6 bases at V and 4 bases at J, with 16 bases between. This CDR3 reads CASSQPRREGANVLTF. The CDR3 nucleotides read TGTGCCAGCAGCCAACCCCGGCGGGAAGGGGCCAACGTCCTGACTTTC.

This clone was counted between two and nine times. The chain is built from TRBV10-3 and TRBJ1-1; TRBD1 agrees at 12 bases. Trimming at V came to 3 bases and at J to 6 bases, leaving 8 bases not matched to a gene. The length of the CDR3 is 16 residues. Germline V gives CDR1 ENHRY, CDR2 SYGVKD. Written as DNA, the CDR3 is TGTGCCATCAGTGACCGGGACAGGGGGCTTAGGGCTGAAGCTTTCTTT. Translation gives CAISDRDRGLRAEAFF.

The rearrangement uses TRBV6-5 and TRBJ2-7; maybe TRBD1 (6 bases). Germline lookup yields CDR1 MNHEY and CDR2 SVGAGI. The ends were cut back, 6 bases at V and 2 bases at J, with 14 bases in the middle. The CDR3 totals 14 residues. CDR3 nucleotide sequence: TGTGCCAGCAGGACCGAGACAGGAACCTACGAGCAGTACTTC. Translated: CASRTETGTYEQYF.

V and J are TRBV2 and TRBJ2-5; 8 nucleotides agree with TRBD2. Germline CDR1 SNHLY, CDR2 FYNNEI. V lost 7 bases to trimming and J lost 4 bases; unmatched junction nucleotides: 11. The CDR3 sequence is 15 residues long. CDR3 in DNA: TGTGCCAGCACCCAGGCGCGGGGGGCTGGAGAGACCCAGTACTTC. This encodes CASTQARGAGETQYF.

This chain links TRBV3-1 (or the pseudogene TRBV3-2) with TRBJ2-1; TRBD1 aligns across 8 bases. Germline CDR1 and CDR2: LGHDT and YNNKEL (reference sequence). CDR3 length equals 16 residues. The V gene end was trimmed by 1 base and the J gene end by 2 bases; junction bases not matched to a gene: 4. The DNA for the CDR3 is TGTGCCAGCAGCCAAGGGACAGGGTCTGCCTACAATGAGCAGTTCTTC. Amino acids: CASSQGTGSAYNEQFF.